This T cell receptor beta chain was captured by sequencing in a study of blood T cell repertoires in COVID-19. In the study overall: The United States, Italy and Spain were the sources of the acute and convalescent COVID-19 samples. PBMCs, B-cell-depleted T cells, or T cells provided the cDNA or gDNA that made up the material.

Method: immunoSEQ multiplex PCR; TCRdb's copy keeps in-frame clones and lacks some. This repertoire shows roughly 71,000 clones, around 80% found once; its top ten account for about 18%. This sequence originates from a man between 70 and 80 years old who had recovered from COVID-19. Sequenced input: peripheral blood.

The CDR3 nucleotides are TGTGCCAGCAGTTTATCAGGACTGGTTGGCACTGAAGCTTTCTTT. Translating it yields CASSLSGLVGTEAFF. This rearrangement joins TRBV27 to TRBJ1-1; no definite D call. The CDR3 totals 15 residues. Trimming took off 0 bases at V and 4 bases at J, with 12 bases between the two ends. Germline values: CDR1 MNHEY, CDR2 SMNVEV (reference sequence).